Below, one T cell receptor beta chain is given with its context. Its antigen is not identified. The CDR3 has 16 residues. The germline V gene encodes CDR1 MNHNS and CDR2 SASEGT. Unmatched junction bases numbered 6, after V lost 1 base and J lost 2 bases. The repertoire was sequenced with immunoSEQ multiplex PCR; TCRdb's copy has only in-frame clones and lacks some. The table lists 75,000 to 100,000 clones, 85% to 95% of them singletons, with approximately 2% in the top ten. This sample stems from a study of PD-1 blockade in classical Hodgkin lymphoma. Findings of the study overall: Newly diagnosed patients had baseline TCR diversity that was reportedly lower than that of healthy donors.

Time point meaning: cycle 4 day 1 (C4D1), after around six weeks of nivolumab. Every single patient, without exception, relapsed after autologous stem cell transplantation, and brentuximab vedotin exposure varied. The chain links TRBV6-1 to TRBJ1-2; 8 bases are shared with TRBD1. Sequenced material: peripheral blood mononuclear cells (PBMCs), taken before the fourth cycle of nivolumab. The receptor was derived from a human donor with classical Hodgkin lymphoma. The CDR3 DNA sequence: TGTGCCAGCAGTGAAGGTTTGGCAGGGGGCAACTATGGCTACACCTTC. The encoded protein is CASSEGLAGGNYGYTF.